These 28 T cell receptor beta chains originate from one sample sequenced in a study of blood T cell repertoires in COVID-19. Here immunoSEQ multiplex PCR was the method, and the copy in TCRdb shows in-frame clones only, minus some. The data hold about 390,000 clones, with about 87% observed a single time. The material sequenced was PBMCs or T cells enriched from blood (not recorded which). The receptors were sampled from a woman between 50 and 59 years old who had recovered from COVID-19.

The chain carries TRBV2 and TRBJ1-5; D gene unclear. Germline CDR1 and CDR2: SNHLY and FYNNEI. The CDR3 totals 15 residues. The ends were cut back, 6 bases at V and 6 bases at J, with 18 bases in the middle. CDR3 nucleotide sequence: TGTGCCAGCAGCCAGAACCAAATTACCATTCAGCCCCAGCATTTT. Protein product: CASSQNQITIQPQHF.

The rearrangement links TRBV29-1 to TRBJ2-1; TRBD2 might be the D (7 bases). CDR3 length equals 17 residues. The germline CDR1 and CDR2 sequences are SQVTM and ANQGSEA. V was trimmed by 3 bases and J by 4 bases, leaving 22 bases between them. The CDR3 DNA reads TGCAGCGTTGAGTTACCTGCGGGCGGGGGACAATACAATGAGCAGTTCTTC. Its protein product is CSVELPAGGGQYNEQFF.

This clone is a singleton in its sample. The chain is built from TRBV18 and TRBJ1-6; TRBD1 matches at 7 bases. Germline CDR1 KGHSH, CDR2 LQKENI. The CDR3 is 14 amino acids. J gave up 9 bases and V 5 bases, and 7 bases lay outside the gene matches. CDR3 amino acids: CASSTGTEGSPLHF. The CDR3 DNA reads TGTGCCAGCTCAACCGGGACAGAAGGTTCACCCCTCCACTTT.

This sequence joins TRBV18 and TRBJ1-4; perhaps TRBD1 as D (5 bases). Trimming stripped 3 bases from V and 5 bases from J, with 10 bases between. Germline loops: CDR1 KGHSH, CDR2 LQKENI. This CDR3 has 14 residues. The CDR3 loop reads CASSPGASNEKLFF. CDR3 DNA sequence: TGTGCCAGCTCACCTGGGGCCTCAAATGAAAAACTGTTTTTT.

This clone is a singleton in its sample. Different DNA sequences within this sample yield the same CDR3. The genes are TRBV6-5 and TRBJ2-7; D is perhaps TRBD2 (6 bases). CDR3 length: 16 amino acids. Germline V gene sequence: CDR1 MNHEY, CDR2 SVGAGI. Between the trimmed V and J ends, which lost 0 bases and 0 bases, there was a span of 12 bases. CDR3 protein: CASSYSGGGSSYEQYF. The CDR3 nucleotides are TGTGCCAGCAGTTACTCGGGTGGGGGGAGCTCCTACGAGCAGTACTTC.

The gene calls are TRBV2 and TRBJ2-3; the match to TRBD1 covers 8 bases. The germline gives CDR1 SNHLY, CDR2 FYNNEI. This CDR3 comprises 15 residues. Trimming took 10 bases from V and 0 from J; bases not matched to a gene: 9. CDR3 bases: TGTGCCACGACTAACAGGGGGGCCAGCACAGATACGCAGTATTTT. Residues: CATTNRGASTDTQYF.

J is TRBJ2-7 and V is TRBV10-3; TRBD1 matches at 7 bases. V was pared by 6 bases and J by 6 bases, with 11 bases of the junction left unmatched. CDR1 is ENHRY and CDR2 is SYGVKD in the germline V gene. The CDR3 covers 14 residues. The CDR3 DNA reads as TGTGCCATCAGCTTGGGCCAAGGGGGCCTCGAGCAGTACTTC. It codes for CAISLGQGGLEQYF.

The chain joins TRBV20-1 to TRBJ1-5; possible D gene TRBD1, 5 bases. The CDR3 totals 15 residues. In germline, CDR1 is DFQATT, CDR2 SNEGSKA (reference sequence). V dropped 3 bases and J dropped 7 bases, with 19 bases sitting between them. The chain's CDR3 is CSASVDPGGGQPQHF. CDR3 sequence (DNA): TGCAGTGCTAGTGTCGATCCCGGGGGTGGGCAGCCCCAGCATTTT.

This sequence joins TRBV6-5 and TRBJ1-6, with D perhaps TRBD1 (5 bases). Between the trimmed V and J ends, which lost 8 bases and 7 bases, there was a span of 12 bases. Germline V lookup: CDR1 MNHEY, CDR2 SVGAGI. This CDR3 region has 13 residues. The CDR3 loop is CASGGGRNSPLHF. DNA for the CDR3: TGTGCCAGCGGGGGAGGACGCAATTCACCCCTCCACTTT.

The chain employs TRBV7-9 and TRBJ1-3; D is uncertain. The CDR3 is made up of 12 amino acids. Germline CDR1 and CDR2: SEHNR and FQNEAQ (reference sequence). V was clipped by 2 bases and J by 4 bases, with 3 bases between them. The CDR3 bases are TGTGCCAGCAGCTTATCAGGAAACACCATATATTTT. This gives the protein CASSLSGNTIYF.

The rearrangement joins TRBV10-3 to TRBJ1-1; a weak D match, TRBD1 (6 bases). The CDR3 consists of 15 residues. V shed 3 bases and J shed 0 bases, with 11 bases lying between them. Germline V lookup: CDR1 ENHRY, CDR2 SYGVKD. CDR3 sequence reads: CAISDSGHMNTEAFF. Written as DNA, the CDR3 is TGTGCCATCAGTGACTCGGGACATATGAACACTGAAGCTTTCTTT.

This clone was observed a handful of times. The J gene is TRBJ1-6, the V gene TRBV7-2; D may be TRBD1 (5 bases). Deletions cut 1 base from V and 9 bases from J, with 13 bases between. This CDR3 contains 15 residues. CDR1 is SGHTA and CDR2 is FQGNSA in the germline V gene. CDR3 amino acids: CASSLGPGLGSPLHF. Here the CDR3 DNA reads TGTGCCAGCAGCTTAGGGCCAGGGTTAGGTTCACCCCTCCACTTT.

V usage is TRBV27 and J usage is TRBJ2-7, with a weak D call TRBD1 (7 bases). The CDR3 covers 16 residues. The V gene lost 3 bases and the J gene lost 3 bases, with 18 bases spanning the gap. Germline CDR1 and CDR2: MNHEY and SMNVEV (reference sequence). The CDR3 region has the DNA TGTGCCAGCAGTTTGCACAAACCCAGGGGGGTCTACGAGCAGTACTTC. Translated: CASSLHKPRGVYEQYF.

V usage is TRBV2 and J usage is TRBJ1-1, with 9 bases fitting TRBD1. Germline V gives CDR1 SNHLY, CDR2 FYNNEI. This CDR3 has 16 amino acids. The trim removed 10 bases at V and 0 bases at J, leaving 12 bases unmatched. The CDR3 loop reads CATARDRVGVNTEAFF. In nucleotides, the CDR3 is TGTGCCACTGCCCGGGACAGGGTAGGCGTGAACACTGAAGCTTTCTTT.

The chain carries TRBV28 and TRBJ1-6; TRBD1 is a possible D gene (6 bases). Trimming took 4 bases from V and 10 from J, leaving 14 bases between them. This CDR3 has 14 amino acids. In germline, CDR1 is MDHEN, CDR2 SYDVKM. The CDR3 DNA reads TGTGCCAGCAGTTGGGCCCACAGGGACTCACCCCTCCACTTT. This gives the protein CASSWAHRDSPLHF.

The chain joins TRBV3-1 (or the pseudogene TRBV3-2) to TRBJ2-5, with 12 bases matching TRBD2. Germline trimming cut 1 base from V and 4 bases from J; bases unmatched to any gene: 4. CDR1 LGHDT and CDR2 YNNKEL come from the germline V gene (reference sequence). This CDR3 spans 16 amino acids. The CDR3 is CASSQASGGARETQYF. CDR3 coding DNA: TGTGCCAGCAGCCAAGCTAGCGGGGGGGCGAGAGAGACCCAGTACTTC.

In DNA, the CDR3 is TGCGCCAGCAGCTCCGGGACAGGGGAAGGCTACACCTTC. Translated, it gives CASSSGTGEGYTF. The chain combines TRBV5-1 with TRBJ1-2; 10 nucleotides agree with TRBD1. V was clipped by 3 bases and J by 8 bases; unmatched bases: 4. The CDR3 contains 13 residues. Germline CDR1 is SGHRS and CDR2 is YFSETQ. Full variable domain (remainder filled in from reference TRBV5-1 and TRBJ1-2): KAGVTQTPRYLIKTRGQQVTLSCSPISGHRSVSWYQQTPGQGLQFLFEYFSETQRNKGNFPGRFSGRQFSNSRSEMNVSTLELGDSALYLCASSSGTGEGYTFGSGTRLTVV.

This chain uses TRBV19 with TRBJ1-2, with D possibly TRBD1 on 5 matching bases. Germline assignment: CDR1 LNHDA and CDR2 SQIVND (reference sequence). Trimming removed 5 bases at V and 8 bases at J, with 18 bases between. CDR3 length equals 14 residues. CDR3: CASSLSLAGPGYTF. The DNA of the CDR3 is TGTGCCAGTAGTCTCTCCCTCGCGGGACCGGGCTACACCTTC. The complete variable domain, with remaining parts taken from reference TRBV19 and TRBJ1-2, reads DGGITQSPKYLFRKEGQNVTLSCEQNLNHDAMYWYRQDPGQGLRLIYYSQIVNDFQKGDIAEGYSVSREKKESFPLTVTSAQKNPTAFYLCASSLSLAGPGYTFGSGTRLTVV.

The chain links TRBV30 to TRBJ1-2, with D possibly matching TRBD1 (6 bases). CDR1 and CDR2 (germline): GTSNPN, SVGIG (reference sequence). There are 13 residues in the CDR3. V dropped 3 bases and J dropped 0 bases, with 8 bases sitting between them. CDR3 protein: CAWRDSANYGYTF. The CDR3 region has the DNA TGTGCCTGGAGGGACAGCGCTAACTATGGCTACACCTTC.

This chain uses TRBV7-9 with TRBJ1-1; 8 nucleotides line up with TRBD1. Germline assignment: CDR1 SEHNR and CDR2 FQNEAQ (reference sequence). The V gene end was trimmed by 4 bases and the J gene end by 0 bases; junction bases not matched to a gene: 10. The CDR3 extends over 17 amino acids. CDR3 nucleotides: TGTGCCAGCAGCTACGACAGGGGAGCTATTCTGAACACTGAAGCTTTCTTT. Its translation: CASSYDRGAILNTEAFF.

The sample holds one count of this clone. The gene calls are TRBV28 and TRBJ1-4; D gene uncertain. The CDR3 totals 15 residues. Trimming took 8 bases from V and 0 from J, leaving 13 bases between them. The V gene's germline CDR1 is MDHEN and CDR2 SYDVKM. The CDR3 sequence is CASSKLSSTNEKLFF. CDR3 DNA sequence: TGTGCCAGCTCCAAACTATCCTCAACTAATGAAAAACTGTTTTTT.

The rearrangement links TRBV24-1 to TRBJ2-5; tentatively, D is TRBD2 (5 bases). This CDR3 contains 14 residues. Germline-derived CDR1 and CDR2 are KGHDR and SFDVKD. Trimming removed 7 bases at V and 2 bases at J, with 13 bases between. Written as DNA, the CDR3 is TGTGCCACCAGCGAGTGGGAGAAGCAAGAGACCCAGTACTTC. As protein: CATSEWEKQETQYF.

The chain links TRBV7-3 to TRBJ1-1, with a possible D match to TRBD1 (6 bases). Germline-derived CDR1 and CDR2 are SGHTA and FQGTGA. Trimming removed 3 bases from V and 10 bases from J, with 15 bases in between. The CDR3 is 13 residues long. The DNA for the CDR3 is TGTGCCAGCAGCTTCGGGGGCGCGGGAGGAGCTTTCTTT. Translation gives CASSFGGAGGAFF.

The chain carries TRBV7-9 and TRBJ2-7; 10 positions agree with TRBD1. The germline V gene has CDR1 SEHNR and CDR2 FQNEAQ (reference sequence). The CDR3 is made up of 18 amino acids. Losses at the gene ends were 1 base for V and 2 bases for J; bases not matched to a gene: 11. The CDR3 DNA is TGTGCCAGCAGCTTAGGGGTTATGGGACAGGGGACCACCTACGAGCAGTACTTC. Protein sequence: CASSLGVMGQGTTYEQYF.

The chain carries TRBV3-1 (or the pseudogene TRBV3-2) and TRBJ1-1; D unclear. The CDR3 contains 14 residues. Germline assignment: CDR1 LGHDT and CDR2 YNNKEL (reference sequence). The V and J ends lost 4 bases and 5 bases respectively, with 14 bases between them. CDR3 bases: TGTGCCAGCAGCCCTCTGCCGCCTCTAACTGAAGCTTTCTTT. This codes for CASSPLPPLTEAFF.

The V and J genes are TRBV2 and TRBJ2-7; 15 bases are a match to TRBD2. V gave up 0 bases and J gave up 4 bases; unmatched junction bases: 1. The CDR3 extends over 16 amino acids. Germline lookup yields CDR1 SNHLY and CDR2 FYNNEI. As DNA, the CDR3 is TGTGCCAGCAGTGAAGCCGGGACTAGCGGGGGGTACGAGCAGTACTTC. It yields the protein CASSEAGTSGGYEQYF. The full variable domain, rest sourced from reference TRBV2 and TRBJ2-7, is EPEVTQTPSHQVTQMGQEVILRCVPISNHLYFYWYRQILGQKVEFLVSFYNNEISEKSEIFDDQFSVERPDGSNFTLKIRSTKLEDSAMYFCASSEAGTSGGYEQYFGPGTRLTVT.

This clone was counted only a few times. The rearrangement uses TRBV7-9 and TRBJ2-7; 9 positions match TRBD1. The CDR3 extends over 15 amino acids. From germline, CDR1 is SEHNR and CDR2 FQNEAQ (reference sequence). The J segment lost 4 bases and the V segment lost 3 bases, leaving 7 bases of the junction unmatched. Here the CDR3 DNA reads TGTGCCAGCAGCTTGGTGGGGACAGGGTCTTACGAGCAGTACTTC. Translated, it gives CASSLVGTGSYEQYF.

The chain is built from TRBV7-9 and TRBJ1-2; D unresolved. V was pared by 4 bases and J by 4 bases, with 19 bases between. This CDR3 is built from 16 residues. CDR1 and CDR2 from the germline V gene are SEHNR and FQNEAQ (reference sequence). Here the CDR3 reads CASSSYDRLSVYGYTF. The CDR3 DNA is TGTGCCAGCAGCTCCTACGATCGATTGAGTGTCTATGGCTACACCTTC.